The 15 T cell receptor beta chains presented below share a single source sample, sequenced in a study of cytomegalovirus exposure and HLA in healthy donors. In the PCR, 60 Vbeta and 13 Jbeta primers were used. Produced via immunoSEQ multiplex PCR; TCRdb's table is partial and in-frame only. The sample lists about 140,000 clones; about four fifths were seen once. Sequences were obtained from PBMCs. Receptor source: a male donor in good health and CMV-seronegative.

The J gene is TRBJ1-5, the V gene TRBV19; 9 positions match TRBD1. The CDR3 sequence is 15 residues long. V was clipped by 3 bases and J by 6 bases; unmatched bases: 6. Germline-derived CDR1 and CDR2 are LNHDA and SQIVND (reference sequence). The CDR3 nucleotides are TGTGCCAGTAGTATCAACAGGGGGCTGGGTCAGCCCCAGCATTTT. Protein product: CASSINRGLGQPQHF. Combining the CDR3 with reference TRBV19 and TRBJ1-5 gives the whole variable domain DGGITQSPKYLFRKEGQNVTLSCEQNLNHDAMYWYRQDPGQGLRLIYYSQIVNDFQKGDIAEGYSVSREKKESFPLTVTSAQKNPTAFYLCASSINRGLGQPQHFGDGTRLSIL.

With respect to this clone: The same CDR3 also results from other DNA sequences found in this sample. The V gene is TRBV7-3, the J gene TRBJ2-2, with D tentatively TRBD2 (6 bases). There are 13 residues in the CDR3. CDR1 is SGHTA and CDR2 is FQGTGA in the germline V gene. V lost 3 bases and J 5 bases, leaving 7 bases between the germline ends. The CDR3 loop is CASSFGGTGELFF. Here the CDR3 DNA reads TGTGCCAGCAGCTTTGGAGGGACCGGGGAGCTGTTTTTT.

The J gene is TRBJ1-5, the V gene TRBV19, with TRBD1 identical over 7 bases. Looked up from germline, CDR1 is LNHDA and CDR2 is SQIVND (reference sequence). The V segment lost 6 bases and the J segment 7 bases; nucleotides outside the gene matches: 6. The CDR3 consists of 13 residues. CDR3 DNA sequence: TGTGCCAGTAGCCTCGACAGGGTACAGCCCCAGCATTTT. Translating it yields CASSLDRVQPQHF.

The chain uses TRBV30 and TRBJ1-1; TRBD1 matches 9 bases. Germline CDR1 is GTSNPN and CDR2 is SVGIG (reference sequence). The CDR3 length is 16 residues. The junction had 10 bases not matched to a gene; V was cut back by 4 bases and J by 1 base. The CDR3 here is CAWIAYRGRENTEAFF. Written as DNA, the CDR3 is TGTGCCTGGATCGCCTACAGGGGGCGAGAGAACACTGAAGCTTTCTTT.

Worth noting for this clone: Other nucleotide sequences in the sample specify the same CDR3. V gene TRBV28 combines with J gene TRBJ1-2; D possibly corresponds to TRBD1 (6 bases). The germline V and J ends were trimmed by 2 bases and 4 bases, with 8 bases remaining between them. The CDR3 spans 13 residues. Germline CDR1 reads MDHEN; CDR2 reads SYDVKM. The CDR3 DNA reads as TGTGCCAGCAGTTTACAGGGGTCCTATGGCTACACCTTC. This translates into CASSLQGSYGYTF.

This sequence joins TRBV27 and TRBJ1-4; 9 nucleotides agree with TRBD1. The germline gives CDR1 MNHEY, CDR2 SMNVEV (reference sequence). With 5 bases clipped from V and 7 bases from J, the junction kept 5 bases outside the gene matches. This CDR3 has 14 residues. CDR3 DNA: TGTGCCAGCAGTCCACCGGGACAGGGTGAAAAACTGTTTTTT. Amino acid sequence: CASSPPGQGEKLFF.

The chain links TRBV30 to TRBJ1-5; perhaps TRBD1 as D (5 bases). This CDR3 has 13 amino acids. V lost 2 bases to trimming and J lost 14 bases, with 19 bases between them. Germline assignment: CDR1 GTSNPN and CDR2 SVGIG (reference sequence). CDR3 nucleotides: TGTGCCTGGAGTAGGGACTTGGCGGGGATCGAGCATTTT. Its protein is CAWSRDLAGIEHF.

The chain links TRBV5-5 to TRBJ2-7; possibly TRBD2 for D (7 bases). CDR3 length: 14 amino acids. CDR1 is SGHKS and CDR2 is YYEKEE in the germline V gene (reference sequence). Trimming removed 4 bases at V and 5 bases at J, with 16 bases between. The CDR3 nucleotides are TGTGCCAGCAGCAGGGGGGAGGGCCCCCACGAGCAGTACTTC. Translation gives CASSRGEGPHEQYF.

With respect to this clone: A read error may produce the germline difference seen at one junction end. This chain links TRBV6-5 with TRBJ2-7; 8 bases line up with TRBD1. Germline CDR1 is MNHEY and CDR2 is SVGAGI. This CDR3 has 15 amino acids. The CDR3 DNA sequence: TGTTCCAGCAGCAGACCGGGACAGGAAAGCGACGAGCAGTACTTC. Protein product: CSSSRPGQESDEQYF.

The chain recombines TRBV7-9 with TRBJ1-1; D might be TRBD1 (6 bases). Germline CDR1 reads SEHNR; CDR2 reads FQNEAQ (reference sequence). Trimming pared 0 bases from V and 10 bases from J, leaving 18 bases between. The CDR3 consists of 15 residues. The CDR3: CASSLAEGGGGAAFF. The DNA for the CDR3 is TGTGCCAGCAGCTTAGCGGAGGGTGGGGGGGGCGCAGCTTTCTTT.

V usage is TRBV6-5 and J usage is TRBJ2-1; tentative D call: TRBD2 (5 bases). Germline assignment: CDR1 MNHEY and CDR2 SVGAGI. Trimming removed 5 bases at V and 8 bases at J, with 13 bases between. The CDR3 covers 13 residues. The chain's CDR3 is CASSPLGHDEQFF. The CDR3 DNA reads as TGTGCCAGCAGTCCACTAGGGCACGATGAGCAGTTCTTC.

The rearrangement joins TRBV6-6 to TRBJ2-5; D may be TRBD2 (6 bases). The CDR3 length is 15 residues. The ends were cut back, 7 bases at V and 1 base at J, with 16 bases in the middle. Germline CDR1 is MNHNY and CDR2 is SVGAGI (reference sequence). The CDR3 reads CASNRPRDSQETQYF. CDR3 DNA: TGTGCCAGCAACCGACCCCGGGACTCCCAAGAGACCCAGTACTTC.

This chain links TRBV29-1 with TRBJ2-1; no definite D call. Germline CDR1 reads SQVTM; CDR2 reads ANQGSEA. V was trimmed by 6 bases and J by 8 bases, leaving 11 bases between them. The CDR3 runs to 11 residues. The DNA for the CDR3 is TGCAGCGTCGCCAGGTGGGATGAGCAGTTCTTC. This codes for CSVARWDEQFF.

The chain carries TRBV9 and TRBJ1-1; D is perhaps TRBD1 (6 bases). Trimming stripped 0 bases from V and 8 bases from J, with 14 bases between. Germline values: CDR1 SGDLS, CDR2 YYNGEE. The CDR3 contains 14 residues. The CDR3 loop reads CASSVEDSGLEAFF. In DNA form, the CDR3 reads TGTGCCAGCAGCGTAGAGGACAGCGGATTAGAAGCTTTCTTT.

The chain combines TRBV7-2 with TRBJ1-6; no reliable D call. The length of the CDR3 is 11 residues. The V and J ends lost 3 bases and 11 bases respectively, with 5 bases between them. From germline, CDR1 is SGHTA and CDR2 FQGNSA. CDR3 sequence reads: CASSFSAPLHF. The CDR3 bases are TGTGCCAGCAGCTTTTCGGCACCCCTCCACTTT.